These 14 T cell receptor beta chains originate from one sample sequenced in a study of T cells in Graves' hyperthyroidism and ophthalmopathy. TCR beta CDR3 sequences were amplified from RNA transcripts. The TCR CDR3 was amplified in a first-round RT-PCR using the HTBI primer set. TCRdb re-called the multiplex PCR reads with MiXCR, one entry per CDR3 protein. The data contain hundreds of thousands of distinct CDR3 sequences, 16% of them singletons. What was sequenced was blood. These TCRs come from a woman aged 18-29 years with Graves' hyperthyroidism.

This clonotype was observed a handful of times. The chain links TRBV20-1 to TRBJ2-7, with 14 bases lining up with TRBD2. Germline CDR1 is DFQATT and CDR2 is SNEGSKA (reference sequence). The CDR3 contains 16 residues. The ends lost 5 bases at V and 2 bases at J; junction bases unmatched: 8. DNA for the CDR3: TGCAGTGCTCGTCCGGGACTAGCGGGAGTCACCTACGAGCAGTACTTC. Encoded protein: CSARPGLAGVTYEQYF.

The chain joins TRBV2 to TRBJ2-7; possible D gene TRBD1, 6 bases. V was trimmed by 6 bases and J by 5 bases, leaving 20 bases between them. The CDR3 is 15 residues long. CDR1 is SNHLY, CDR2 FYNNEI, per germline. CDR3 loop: CASSDLYRDSDEQYF. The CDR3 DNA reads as TGTGCCAGCAGCGATTTATACAGGGATAGTGACGAGCAGTACTTC.

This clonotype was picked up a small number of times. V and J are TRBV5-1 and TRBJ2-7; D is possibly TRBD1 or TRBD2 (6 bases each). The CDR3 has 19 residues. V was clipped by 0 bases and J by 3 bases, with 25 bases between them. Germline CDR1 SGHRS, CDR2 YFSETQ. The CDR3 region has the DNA TGCGCCAGCAGCTTGGTAGGAGGGGGAGTCGGACGGGGCGGCTACGAGCAGTACTTC. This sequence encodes CASSLVGGGVGRGGYEQYF.

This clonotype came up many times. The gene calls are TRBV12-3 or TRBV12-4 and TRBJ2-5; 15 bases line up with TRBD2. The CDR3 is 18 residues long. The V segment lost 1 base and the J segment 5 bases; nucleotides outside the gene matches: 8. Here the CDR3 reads CASSLGTSGRAFGETQYF. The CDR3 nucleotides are TGTGCCAGCAGTTTAGGGACTAGCGGGAGGGCCTTCGGGGAGACCCAGTACTTC.

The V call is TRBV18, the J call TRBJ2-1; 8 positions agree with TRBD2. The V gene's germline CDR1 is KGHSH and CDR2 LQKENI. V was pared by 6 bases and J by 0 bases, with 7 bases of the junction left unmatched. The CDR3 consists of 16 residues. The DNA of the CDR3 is TGTGCCAGCTCCCCGGGGGGGGCGGGCTCCTACAATGAGCAGTTCTTC. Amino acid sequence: CASSPGGAGSYNEQFF. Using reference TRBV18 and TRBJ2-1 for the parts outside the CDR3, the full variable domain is NAGVMQNPRHLVRRRGQEARLRCSPMKGHSHVYWYRQLPEEGLKFMVYLQKENIIDESGMPKERFSAEFPKEGPSILRIQQVVRGDSAAYFCASSPGGAGSYNEQFFGPGTRLTVL.

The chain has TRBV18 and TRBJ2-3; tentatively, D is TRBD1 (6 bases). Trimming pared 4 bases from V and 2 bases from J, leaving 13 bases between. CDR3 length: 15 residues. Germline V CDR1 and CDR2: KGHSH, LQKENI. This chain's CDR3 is CASSLRDNPTDTQYF. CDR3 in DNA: TGTGCCAGCTCACTCCGGGACAACCCCACAGATACGCAGTATTTT.

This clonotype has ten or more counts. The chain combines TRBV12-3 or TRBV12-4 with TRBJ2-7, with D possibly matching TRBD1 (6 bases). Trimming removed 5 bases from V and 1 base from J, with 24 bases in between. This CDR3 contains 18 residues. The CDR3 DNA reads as TGTGCCAGCAGTCCCCCGGTCGCGACAGGTTCAATTTCCTACGAGCAGTACTTC. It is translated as CASSPPVATGSISYEQYF.

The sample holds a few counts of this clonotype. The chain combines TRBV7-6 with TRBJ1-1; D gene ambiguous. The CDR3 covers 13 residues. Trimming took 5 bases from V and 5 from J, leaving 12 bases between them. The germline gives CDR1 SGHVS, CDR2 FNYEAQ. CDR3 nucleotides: TGTGCCAGCAGCCCGTCGCCGGGTACTGAAGCTTTCTTT. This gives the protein CASSPSPGTEAFF.

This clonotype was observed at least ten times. CDR3: CASSLTGGNYEQYF. In DNA form, the CDR3 reads TGCGCCAGCAGCTTGACGGGGGGAAACTACGAGCAGTACTTC. The chain uses TRBV5-1 and TRBJ2-7, with 7 bases that match TRBD2. After removal of 1 base from V and 3 bases from J, the junction contained 4 bases not matched to a gene. Germline V gene data show CDR1 as SGHRS and CDR2 as YFSETQ. The CDR3 loop spans 14 amino acids.

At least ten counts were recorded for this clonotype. The CDR3 region has the DNA TGTGCCAGCAGTTCCATTTCCCGCTCCTACGAGCAGTACTTC. This gives the protein CASSSISRSYEQYF. The genes are TRBV6-2 or TRBV6-3 and TRBJ2-7; D uncertain. Trimming pared 4 bases from V and 0 bases from J, leaving 10 bases between. Germline loops: CDR1 MNHEY, CDR2 SVGEGT. This CDR3 is built from 14 residues.

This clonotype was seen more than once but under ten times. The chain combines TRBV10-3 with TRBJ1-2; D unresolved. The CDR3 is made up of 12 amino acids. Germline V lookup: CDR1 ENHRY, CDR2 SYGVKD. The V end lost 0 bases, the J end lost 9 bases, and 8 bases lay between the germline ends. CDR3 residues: CAISESGWSYTF. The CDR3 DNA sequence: TGTGCCATCAGTGAGTCCGGGTGGAGCTACACCTTC.

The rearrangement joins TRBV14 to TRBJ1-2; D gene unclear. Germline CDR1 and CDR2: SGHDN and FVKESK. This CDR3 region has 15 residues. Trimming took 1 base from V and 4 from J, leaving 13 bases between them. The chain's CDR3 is CASSQGWNRLYGYTF. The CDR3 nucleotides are TGTGCCAGCAGCCAAGGGTGGAACAGACTCTATGGCTACACCTTC. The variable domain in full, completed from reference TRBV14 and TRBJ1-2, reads EAGVTQFPSHSVIEKGQTVTLRCDPISGHDNLYWYRRVMGKEIKFLLHFVKESKQDESGMPNNRFLAERTGGTYSTLKVQPAELEDSGVYFCASSQGWNRLYGYTFGSGTRLTVV.

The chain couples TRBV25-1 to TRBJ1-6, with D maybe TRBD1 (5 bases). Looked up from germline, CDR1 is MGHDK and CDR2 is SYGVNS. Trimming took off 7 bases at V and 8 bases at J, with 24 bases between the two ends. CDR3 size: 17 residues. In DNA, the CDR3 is TGTGCCAGCAAGGGCAGAATGAGAGGGGAGCACGATTCACCCCTCCACTTT. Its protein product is CASKGRMRGEHDSPLHF.

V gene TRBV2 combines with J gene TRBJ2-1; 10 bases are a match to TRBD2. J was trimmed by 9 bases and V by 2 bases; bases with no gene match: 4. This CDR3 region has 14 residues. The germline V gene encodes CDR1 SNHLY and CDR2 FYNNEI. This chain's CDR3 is CASSESGGAGEQFF. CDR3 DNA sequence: TGTGCCAGCAGTGAAAGCGGGGGGGCCGGTGAGCAGTTCTTC. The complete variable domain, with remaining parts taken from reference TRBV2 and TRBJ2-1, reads EPEVTQTPSHQVTQMGQEVILRCVPISNHLYFYWYRQILGQKVEFLVSFYNNEISEKSEIFDDQFSVERPDGSNFTLKIRSTKLEDSAMYFCASSESGGAGEQFFGPGTRLTVL.